Below, one T cell receptor beta chain is given with its context. The RNA, roughly 0.45 to 1 ug, was put through reverse transcription using random hexamers. Across 54 Vbeta and 13 Jbeta, TCR beta CDR3 was amplified with immunoSEQ multiplex PCR. TCRdb re-called the immunoSEQ multiplex PCR reads with MiXCR, one entry per CDR3 protein. The sample includes under 300,000 distinct CDR3 sequences, less than 96% of them seen just once. The sample belongs to a study of CD8 T cells in Susac syndrome. In germline, CDR1 is SGDLS, CDR2 YYNGEE. This CDR3 has 12 amino acids. Trimming shortened V by 3 bases and J by 11 bases, and 14 bases separated the two germline ends.

The sample taken for sequencing was CD4+ T cells from PBMCs. This chain connects TRBV9 to TRBJ1-1; D not resolved. The TCR was taken from a human donor with Susac syndrome. The CDR3 loop is CASSEVGGNAFF. The CDR3 DNA reads as TGTGCCAGCAGCGAGGTGGGAGGGAATGCTTTCTTT.